The 22 T cell receptor beta chains reported below all come from one sample, sequenced in a study of cytomegalovirus exposure and HLA in healthy donors. The PCR had 60 Vbeta and 13 Jbeta primers. Assay: immunoSEQ multiplex PCR; the TCRdb copy retains only in-frame clones and omits some. Among some 140,000 clones, over 80% were seen once, and the ten largest hold 1.5%. The sample taken for sequencing was PBMCs. These TCRs come from a man aged 40-55 years in good health and CMV-seronegative.

The gene calls are TRBV7-8 and TRBJ2-2, with D uncertain. This CDR3 spans 16 amino acids. Germline assignment: CDR1 SGHVS and CDR2 FQNEAQ. V was shortened by 2 bases and J by 5 bases, with 15 bases between the two germline ends. The DNA for the CDR3 is TGTGCCAGCAGCTTACTCAATTCAAGGAGTACCGGGGAGCTGTTTTTT. It translates to CASSLLNSRSTGELFF.

J is TRBJ2-1 and V is TRBV29-1; D call uncertain. The CDR3 is 12 residues long. The V end was cut by 6 bases, the J end by 9 bases, with 15 bases between. Germline-derived CDR1 and CDR2 are SQVTM and ANQGSEA. CDR3 in amino acids: CSVSHYATEQFF. The CDR3 DNA reads as TGCAGCGTCTCCCACTACGCAACTGAGCAGTTCTTC.

V gene TRBV7-9 combines with J gene TRBJ1-2, with 9 nucleotides matching TRBD1. Germline CDR1 and CDR2: SEHNR and FQNEAQ (reference sequence). The J segment lost 3 bases and the V segment lost 5 bases, leaving 4 bases of the junction unmatched. This CDR3 has 14 amino acids. CDR3 protein: CASSRGQGDYGYTF. The CDR3 bases are TGTGCCAGCAGCCGGGGACAGGGAGACTATGGCTACACCTTC. The complete variable domain, with remaining parts taken from reference TRBV7-9 and TRBJ1-2, reads DTGVSQNPRHKITKRGQNVTFRCDPISEHNRLYWYRQTLGQGPEFLTYFQNEAQLEKSRLLSDRFSAERPKGSFSTLEIQRTEQGDSAMYLCASSRGQGDYGYTFGSGTRLTVV.

The chain recombines TRBV10-3 with TRBJ1-5; the match to TRBD1 covers 8 bases. This CDR3 spans 16 amino acids. J lost 2 bases, V lost 5 bases, and 8 bases had no gene match. Per the germline V gene, CDR1 is ENHRY and CDR2 is SYGVKD. CDR3 nucleotide sequence: TGTGCCATCAGTTCCGGGACAGGTTGGCGCAATCAGCCCCAGCATTTT. This encodes CAISSGTGWRNQPQHF.

This clone has more than one count but fewer than ten. The chain employs TRBV6-5 and TRBJ2-1; D might be TRBD1 (6 bases). V was pared by 7 bases and J by 9 bases, with 10 bases between. Per germline, CDR1 MNHEY and CDR2 SVGAGI. CDR3 length: 11 amino acids. In DNA, the CDR3 is TGTGCCAGCACAGGGGCGGGTGAGCAGTTCTTC. Protein product: CASTGAGEQFF.

This chain's CDR3 is CSAGGSLGEQYF. Here the CDR3 DNA reads TGCAGCGCCGGCGGGTCCCTCGGCGAGCAGTACTTC. The rearrangement links TRBV29-1 to TRBJ2-7; weak D call: TRBD2 (5 bases). Germline CDR1 is SQVTM and CDR2 is ANQGSEA. This CDR3 has 12 residues. V was shortened by 7 bases and J by 6 bases, with 16 bases between the two germline ends.

The chain has TRBV30 and TRBJ1-2; D remains ambiguous. The CDR3 is 14 amino acids. The V and J ends lost 1 base and 0 bases respectively, with 9 bases between them. The germline V gene has CDR1 GTSNPN and CDR2 SVGIG (reference sequence). The CDR3 sequence: CAWSGIWPNYGYTF. The CDR3 DNA follows: TGTGCCTGGAGTGGAATCTGGCCTAACTATGGCTACACCTTC.

The rearrangement joins TRBV6-5 to TRBJ2-5; a weak D match, TRBD2 (6 bases). Trimming took off 1 base at V and 4 bases at J, with 7 bases between the two ends. Per the germline V gene, CDR1 is MNHEY and CDR2 is SVGAGI. The CDR3 spans 13 residues. The CDR3 loop reads CASSYFSGETQYF. The CDR3 coding sequence is TGTGCCAGCAGTTACTTTAGCGGAGAGACCCAGTACTTC.

The gene calls are TRBV5-5 and TRBJ2-1, with TRBD1 identical over 8 bases. The CDR3 contains 15 residues. CDR1 SGHKS and CDR2 YYEKEE come from the germline V gene (reference sequence). The ends lost 4 bases at V and 8 bases at J; junction bases unmatched: 11. The CDR3, as DNA: TGTGCCAGCAGCCTGAGGACAGGGTCGGTCGATGAGCAGTTCTTC. The encoded protein is CASSLRTGSVDEQFF.

As regards this clone: Other DNA sequences in this sample translate to the same CDR3. This chain joins TRBV9 and TRBJ2-1; 8 bases fit TRBD2. J was trimmed by 3 bases and V by 0 bases; bases with no gene match: 2. The V gene's germline CDR1 is SGDLS and CDR2 YYNGEE. The CDR3 covers 15 residues. CDR3 loop: CASSVAGGLYNEQFF. The CDR3 nucleotides read TGTGCCAGCAGCGTAGCGGGGGGGCTCTACAATGAGCAGTTCTTC.

This clone was detected only once. The chain carries TRBV5-1 and TRBJ2-1; D remains ambiguous. Trimming took off 3 bases at V and 5 bases at J, with 3 bases between the two ends. The CDR3 has 11 amino acids. Germline CDR1 and CDR2: SGHRS and YFSETQ. CDR3 region: CASSYNNEQFF. CDR3 nucleotides: TGCGCCAGCAGCTATAACAATGAGCAGTTCTTC.

V is TRBV4-1 and J is TRBJ2-3; D is uncertain. Looked up from germline, CDR1 is MGHRA and CDR2 is YSYEKL. The V gene lost 1 base and the J gene lost 5 bases, with 4 bases spanning the gap. The CDR3 length is 12 residues. The CDR3 DNA reads as TGCGCCAGCAGCCAAGCCGGAGATACGCAGTATTTT. Amino acids: CASSQAGDTQYF.

This sequence joins TRBV4-2 and TRBJ2-7; TRBD1 might be the D (6 bases). This CDR3 spans 15 amino acids. The germline CDR1 and CDR2 sequences are LGHNA and YNFKEQ. V lost 1 base and J 6 bases, leaving 16 bases between the germline ends. In nucleotides, the CDR3 is TGTGCCAGCAGCCAAGTTGGGGGCGCCCCCTCCGAGCAGTACTTC. As protein: CASSQVGGAPSEQYF.

The chain combines TRBV19 with TRBJ2-7; TRBD1 agrees at 7 bases. CDR3 size: 13 residues. Losses at the gene ends were 6 bases for V and 2 bases for J; bases not matched to a gene: 4. Per germline, CDR1 LNHDA and CDR2 SQIVND (reference sequence). The CDR3 coding sequence is TGTGCCAGTAGCCCGGGACAGACCTACGAGCAGTACTTC. It codes for CASSPGQTYEQYF. The full variable domain, in which reference TRBV19 and TRBJ2-7 provide the parts outside the CDR3, is DGGITQSPKYLFRKEGQNVTLSCEQNLNHDAMYWYRQDPGQGLRLIYYSQIVNDFQKGDIAEGYSVSREKKESFPLTVTSAQKNPTAFYLCASSPGQTYEQYFGPGTRLTVT.

The chain joins TRBV28 to TRBJ2-5, with D perhaps matching TRBD2 (5 bases). There are 12 residues in the CDR3. Trimming left V 5 bases short and J 5 bases short, with 9 bases between. Germline CDR1 is MDHEN and CDR2 is SYDVKM. CDR3 sequence reads: CASSRPGETQYF. CDR3 bases: TGTGCCAGCAGTCGGCCGGGGGAGACCCAGTACTTC.

The chain recombines TRBV30 with TRBJ2-7; 9 bases fit TRBD1. With 0 bases clipped from V and 6 bases from J, the junction kept 12 bases outside the gene matches. Germline values: CDR1 GTSNPN, CDR2 SVGIG (reference sequence). The CDR3 sequence is 16 residues long. The CDR3 region has the DNA TGTGCCTGGAGTGTACCCCCGACAGGGGGATCGGGCGAGCAGTACTTC. Protein sequence: CAWSVPPTGGSGEQYF. The full variable domain, its missing parts supplied by reference TRBV30 and TRBJ2-7, is SQTIHQWPATLVQPVGSPLSLECTVEGTSNPNLYWYRQAAGRGLQLLFYSVGIGQISSEVPQNLSASRPQDRQFILSSKKLLLSDSGFYLCAWSVPPTGGSGEQYFGPGTRLTVT.

This chain uses TRBV2 with TRBJ2-3, with 9 bases identical to TRBD2. CDR3 size: 15 residues. The germline V gene encodes CDR1 SNHLY and CDR2 FYNNEI. Unmatched junction bases numbered 6, after V lost 4 bases and J lost 4 bases. CDR3 loop: CASSVGGGASDTQYF. The CDR3 DNA sequence: TGTGCCAGCAGTGTTGGCGGGGGGGCCTCAGATACGCAGTATTTT.

The CDR3 here is CSVIQGAGETQYF. Here the CDR3 DNA reads TGCAGCGTTATACAGGGGGCTGGGGAGACCCAGTACTTC. The chain is built from TRBV29-1 and TRBJ2-5; 9 bases are shared with TRBD1. Germline V CDR1 and CDR2: SQVTM, ANQGSEA. The CDR3 sequence is 13 residues long. V gave up 5 bases and J gave up 5 bases; unmatched junction bases: 6. Using reference TRBV29-1 and TRBJ2-5 for the parts outside the CDR3, the full variable domain is SAVISQKPSRDICQRGTSLTIQCQVDSQVTMMFWYRQQPGQSLTLIATANQGSEATYESGFVIDKFPISRPNLTFSTLTVSNMSPEDSSIYLCSVIQGAGETQYFGPGTRLLVL.

This clone was picked up one time. V usage is TRBV6-6 and J usage is TRBJ2-2; 7 bases fit TRBD1. Germline V gives CDR1 MNHNY, CDR2 SVGAGI (reference sequence). The CDR3 extends over 16 amino acids. Trimming cost V 2 bases and J 3 bases; bases outside gene matches: 6. Here the CDR3 DNA reads TGTGCCAGCAGTTACGGGTGGGACAGAGACACCGGGGAGCTGTTTTTT. Translated, it gives CASSYGWDRDTGELFF.

The rearrangement uses TRBV15 and TRBJ2-1; D is possibly TRBD2 (5 bases). Between the trimmed V and J ends, which lost 0 bases and 8 bases, there was a span of 11 bases. The CDR3 consists of 14 residues. CDR1 and CDR2 (germline): LNHNV, YYDKDF (reference sequence). The CDR3 DNA reads TGTGCCACCAGCAGAGATGACGGGGTCGATGAGCAGTTCTTC. Protein product: CATSRDDGVDEQFF.

V gene TRBV14 combines with J gene TRBJ2-5; 8 bases map to TRBD1. V trimming: 6 bases; J trimming: 4 bases; junction bases outside the gene matches: 4. The CDR3 sequence is 13 residues long. Germline V CDR1 and CDR2: SGHDN, FVKESK. This CDR3 is CASSRQGTETQYF. CDR3 bases: TGTGCCAGCAGTCGACAGGGGACAGAGACCCAGTACTTC.

The V call is TRBV5-1, the J call TRBJ1-1; 11 positions match TRBD1. Germline V lookup: CDR1 SGHRS, CDR2 YFSETQ. The J segment lost 4 bases and the V segment lost 3 bases, leaving 5 bases of the junction unmatched. CDR3 length: 15 residues. The CDR3 region is CASSSEGTGGTEAFF. The CDR3 coding sequence is TGCGCCAGCAGCTCCGAGGGGACAGGGGGCACTGAAGCTTTCTTT.